This record looks at one T cell receptor beta chain sequence and its context. No antigen is known for it. This specimen belongs to a study of cytomegalovirus exposure and HLA in healthy donors. Study findings and constraints: It was assumed in the presence/absence analyses that sequencing depth was roughly uniform across donors. Previously analyzed data showed that most TCR beta V segments were productive at a frequency of about 90% or about 30%.

The PCR ran on 60 Vbeta and 13 Jbeta primers. Assay: immunoSEQ multiplex PCR; the TCRdb copy retains only in-frame clones and omits some. Of approximately 120,000 clones listed, around three quarters were seen once; the top ten hold about 7.7%. The TCR originated in a woman in her forties or fifties in good health and CMV-seropositive. Sequencing was done on a sample of PBMCs.

DNA of the CDR3: TGTGCCAGTAAAGTAGTGGGGACAGGGTCCAATGAGCAGTTCTTC. Its translation: CASKVVGTGSNEQFF. V is TRBV19 and J is TRBJ2-1; TRBD1 aligns across 9 bases. CDR3 length equals 15 residues. Germline values: CDR1 LNHDA, CDR2 SQIVND (reference sequence). V shed 7 bases, J shed 6 bases, and the junction held 10 bases outside the gene matches.